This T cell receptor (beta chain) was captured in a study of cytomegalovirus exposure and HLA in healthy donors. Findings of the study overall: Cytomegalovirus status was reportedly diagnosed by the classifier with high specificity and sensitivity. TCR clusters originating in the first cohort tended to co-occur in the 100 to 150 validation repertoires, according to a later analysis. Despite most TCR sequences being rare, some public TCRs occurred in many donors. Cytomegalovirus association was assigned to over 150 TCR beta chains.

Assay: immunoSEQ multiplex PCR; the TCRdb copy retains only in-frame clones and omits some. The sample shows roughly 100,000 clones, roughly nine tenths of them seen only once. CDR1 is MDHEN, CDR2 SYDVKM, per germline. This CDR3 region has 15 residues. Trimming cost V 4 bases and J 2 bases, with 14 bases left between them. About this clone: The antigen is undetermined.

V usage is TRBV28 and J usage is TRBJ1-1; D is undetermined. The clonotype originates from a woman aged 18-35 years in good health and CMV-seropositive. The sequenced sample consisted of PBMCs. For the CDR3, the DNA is TGTGCCAGCAGTTCCCCCCCGACACTCAACACTGAAGCTTTCTTT. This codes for CASSSPPTLNTEAFF.